The clone carrying this T cell receptor (beta chain) was detected a few times. V lost 0 bases to trimming and J lost 3 bases; unmatched junction nucleotides: 6. The CDR3 sequence is 16 residues long. Germline V lookup: CDR1 SGHDT, CDR2 YYEEEE. The record originates from a study of T-cell memory formation after mild COVID-19. At the level of the study: Most TCR clusters belonged to a single donor.

UMIs and sample barcodes were carried by the TCR alpha and TCR beta cDNA libraries that 5'RACE produced using constant-segment primers. TCRdb passed the 5' RACE reads through MiXCR, listing each CDR3 protein once. The sample includes roughly 110,000 distinct CDR3 sequences, roughly 12% of them seen just once. The gene calls are TRBV5-6 and TRBJ2-5; 9 nucleotides agree with TRBD2. This clonotype originated in an adult woman who had mild COVID-19 (a few samples of this study predate the infection). Cell type and time point are not known. The specimen was PBMCs or a T cell subset sorted from them (not recorded which). The CDR3 nucleotides are TGTGCCAGCAGCTTGGCGCCTAGCGGGGCTAAAGAGACCCAGTACTTC. Translation: CASSLAPSGAKETQYF.